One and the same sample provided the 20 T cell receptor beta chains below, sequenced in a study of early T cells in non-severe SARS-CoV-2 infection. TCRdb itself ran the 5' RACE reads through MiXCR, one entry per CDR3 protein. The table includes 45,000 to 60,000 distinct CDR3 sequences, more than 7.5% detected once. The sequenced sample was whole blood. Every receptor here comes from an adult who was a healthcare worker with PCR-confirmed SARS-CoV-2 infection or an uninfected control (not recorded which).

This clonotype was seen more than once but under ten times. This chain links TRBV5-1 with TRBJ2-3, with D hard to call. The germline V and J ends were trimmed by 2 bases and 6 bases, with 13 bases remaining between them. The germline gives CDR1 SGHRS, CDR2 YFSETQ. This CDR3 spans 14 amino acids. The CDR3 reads CASSFSGRLDTQYF. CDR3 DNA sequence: TGCGCCAGCAGCTTTTCCGGACGGTTGGATACGCAGTATTTT.

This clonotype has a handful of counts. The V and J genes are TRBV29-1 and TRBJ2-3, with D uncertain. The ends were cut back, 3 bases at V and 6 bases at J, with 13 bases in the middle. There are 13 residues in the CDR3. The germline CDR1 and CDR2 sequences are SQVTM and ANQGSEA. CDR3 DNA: TGCAGCGTTGATAACGGATTAGAGGATACGCAGTATTTT. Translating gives CSVDNGLEDTQYF.

CDR3 sequence reads: CASSLTYAGYDEQFF. CDR3 DNA sequence: TGTGCCAGCAGCTTAACTTATGCGGGGTACGATGAGCAGTTCTTC. The rearrangement joins TRBV11-1 to TRBJ2-1; perhaps TRBD2 as D (6 bases). Trimming left V 2 bases short and J 8 bases short, with 16 bases between. The CDR3 length is 15 residues. Germline V lookup: CDR1 SGHAT, CDR2 FQDESV (reference sequence). Full variable domain (missing parts from reference TRBV11-1 and TRBJ2-1): EAEVAQSPRYKITEKSQAVAFWCDPISGHATLYWYRQILGQGPELLVQFQDESVVDDSQLPKDRFSAERLKGVDSTLKIQPAELGDSAMYLCASSLTYAGYDEQFFGPGTRLTVL.

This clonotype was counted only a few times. DNA of the CDR3: TGTGCCAGCAGTTTCACCGGGACAGGGACCTACGAGCAGTACTTC. This codes for CASSFTGTGTYEQYF. This chain connects TRBV6-5 to TRBJ2-7; 9 nucleotides line up with TRBD1. V was clipped by 4 bases and J by 2 bases; unmatched bases: 6. The CDR3 is 15 residues long. Germline CDR1 is MNHEY and CDR2 is SVGAGI.

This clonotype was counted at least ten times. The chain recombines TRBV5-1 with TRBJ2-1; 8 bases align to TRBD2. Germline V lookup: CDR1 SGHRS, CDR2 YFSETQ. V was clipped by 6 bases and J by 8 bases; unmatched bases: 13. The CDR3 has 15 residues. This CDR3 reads CASTPNLSGGDEQFF. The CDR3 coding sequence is TGCGCCAGCACCCCCAATTTGAGCGGGGGCGATGAGCAGTTCTTC.

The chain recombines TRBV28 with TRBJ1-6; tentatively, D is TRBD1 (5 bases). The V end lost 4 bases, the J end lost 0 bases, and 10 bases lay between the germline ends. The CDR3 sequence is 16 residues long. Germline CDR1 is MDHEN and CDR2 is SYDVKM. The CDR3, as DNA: TGTGCCAGCAGTTCAGTGCAGGGCTCCTATAATTCACCCCTCCACTTT. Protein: CASSSVQGSYNSPLHF. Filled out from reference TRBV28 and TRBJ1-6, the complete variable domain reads DVKVTQSSRYLVKRTGEKVFLECVQDMDHENMFWYRQDPGLGLRLIYFSYDVKMKEKGDIPEGYSVSREKKERFSLILESASTNQTSMYLCASSSVQGSYNSPLHFGNGTRLTVT.

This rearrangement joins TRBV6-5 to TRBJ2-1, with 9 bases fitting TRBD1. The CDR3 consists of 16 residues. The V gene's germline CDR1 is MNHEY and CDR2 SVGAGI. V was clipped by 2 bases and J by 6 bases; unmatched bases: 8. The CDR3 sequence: CASSYPRETGGNEQFF. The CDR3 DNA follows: TGTGCCAGCAGTTACCCCCGCGAGACAGGGGGCAATGAGCAGTTCTTC.

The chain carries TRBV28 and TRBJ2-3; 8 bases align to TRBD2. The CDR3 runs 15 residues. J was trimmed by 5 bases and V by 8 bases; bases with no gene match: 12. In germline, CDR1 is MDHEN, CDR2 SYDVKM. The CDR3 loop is CASSSGTSRVDTQYF. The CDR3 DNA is TGTGCCAGCTCGTCCGGGACTAGTAGGGTAGATACGCAGTATTTT.

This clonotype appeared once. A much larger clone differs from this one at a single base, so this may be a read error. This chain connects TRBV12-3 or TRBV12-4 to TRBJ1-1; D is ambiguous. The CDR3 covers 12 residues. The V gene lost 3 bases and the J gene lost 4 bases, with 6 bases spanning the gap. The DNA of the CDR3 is TGTGCCAGCAGTTTGGGGTCCACTGAAGCTTTCTTT. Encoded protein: CASSLGSTEAFF.

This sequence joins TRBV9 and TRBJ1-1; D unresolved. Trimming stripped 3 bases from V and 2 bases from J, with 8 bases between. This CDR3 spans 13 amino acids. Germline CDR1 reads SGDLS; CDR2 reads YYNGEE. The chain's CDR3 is CASSGFYNTEAFF. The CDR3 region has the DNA TGTGCCAGCAGCGGATTTTACAACACTGAAGCTTTCTTT. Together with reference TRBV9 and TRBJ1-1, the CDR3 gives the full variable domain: DSGVTQTPKHLITATGQRVTLRCSPRSGDLSVYWYQQSLDQGLQFLIQYYNGEERAKGNILERFSAQQFPDLHSELNLSSLELGDSALYFCASSGFYNTEAFFGQGTRLTVV.

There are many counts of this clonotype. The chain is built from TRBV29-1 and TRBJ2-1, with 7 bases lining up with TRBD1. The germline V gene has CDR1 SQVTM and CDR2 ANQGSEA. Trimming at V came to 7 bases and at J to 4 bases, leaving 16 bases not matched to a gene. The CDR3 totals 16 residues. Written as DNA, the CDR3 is TGCAGCGCAACCCACCCGAGACAGGGAAGGTACAATGAGCAGTTCTTC. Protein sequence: CSATHPRQGRYNEQFF.

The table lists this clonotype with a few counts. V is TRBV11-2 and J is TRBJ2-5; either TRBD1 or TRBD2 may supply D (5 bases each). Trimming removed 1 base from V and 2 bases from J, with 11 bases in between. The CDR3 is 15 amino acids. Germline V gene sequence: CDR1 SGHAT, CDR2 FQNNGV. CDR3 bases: TGTGCCAGCAGCTTAGGGGGACCGAGACAAGAGACCCAGTACTTC. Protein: CASSLGGPRQETQYF. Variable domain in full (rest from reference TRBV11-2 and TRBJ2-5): EAGVAQSPRYKIIEKRQSVAFWCNPISGHATLYWYQQILGQGPKLLIQFQNNGVVDDSQLPKDRFSAERLKGVDSTLKIQPAKLEDSAVYLCASSLGGPRQETQYFGPGTRLLVL.

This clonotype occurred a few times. The CDR3 loop is CASNSGGSGELFF. The DNA of the CDR3 is TGTGCCAGCAACAGCGGGGGGTCTGGGGAGCTGTTTTTT. The chain couples TRBV2 to TRBJ2-2; 9 bases agree with TRBD2. CDR1 and CDR2 from the germline V gene are SNHLY and FYNNEI. The V gene end was trimmed by 7 bases and the J gene end by 8 bases; junction bases not matched to a gene: 5. The CDR3 is 13 residues long.

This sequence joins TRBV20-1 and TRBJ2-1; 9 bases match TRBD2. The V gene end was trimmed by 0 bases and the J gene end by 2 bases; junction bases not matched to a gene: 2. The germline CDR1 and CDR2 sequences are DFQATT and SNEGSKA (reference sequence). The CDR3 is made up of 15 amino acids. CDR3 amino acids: CSARDRLAAYNEQFF. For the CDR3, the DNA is TGCAGTGCTAGAGATCGACTAGCGGCCTACAATGAGCAGTTCTTC.

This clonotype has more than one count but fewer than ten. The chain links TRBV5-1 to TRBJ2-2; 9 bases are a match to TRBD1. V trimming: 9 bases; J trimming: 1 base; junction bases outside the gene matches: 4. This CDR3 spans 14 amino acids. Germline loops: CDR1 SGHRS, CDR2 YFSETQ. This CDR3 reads CATRQGVNTGELFF. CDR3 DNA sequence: TGCGCCACCAGACAGGGGGTGAACACCGGGGAGCTGTTTTTT.

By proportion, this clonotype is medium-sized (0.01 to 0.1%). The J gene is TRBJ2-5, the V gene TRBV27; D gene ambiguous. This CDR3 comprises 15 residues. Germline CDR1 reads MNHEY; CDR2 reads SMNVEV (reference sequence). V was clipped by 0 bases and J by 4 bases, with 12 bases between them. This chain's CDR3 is CASSLSGSWGETQYF. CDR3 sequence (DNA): TGTGCCAGCAGTTTATCCGGCTCCTGGGGAGAGACCCAGTACTTC.

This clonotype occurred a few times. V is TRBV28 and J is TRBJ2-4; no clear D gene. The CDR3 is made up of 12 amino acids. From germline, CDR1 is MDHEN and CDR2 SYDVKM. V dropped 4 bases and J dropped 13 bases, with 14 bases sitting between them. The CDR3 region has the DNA TGTGCCAGCAGTTCCGCCCCGGACGTACAGTACTTC. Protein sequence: CASSSAPDVQYF. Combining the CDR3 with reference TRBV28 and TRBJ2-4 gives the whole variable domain DVKVTQSSRYLVKRTGEKVFLECVQDMDHENMFWYRQDPGLGLRLIYFSYDVKMKEKGDIPEGYSVSREKKERFSLILESASTNQTSMYLCASSSAPDVQYFGAGTRLSVL.

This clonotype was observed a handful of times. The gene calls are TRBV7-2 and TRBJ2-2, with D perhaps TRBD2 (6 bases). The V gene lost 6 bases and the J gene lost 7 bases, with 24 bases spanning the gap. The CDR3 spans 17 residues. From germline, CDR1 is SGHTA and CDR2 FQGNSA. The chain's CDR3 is CASRSPGRAGFGGELFF. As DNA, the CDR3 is TGTGCCAGCAGATCTCCCGGCAGGGCGGGATTTGGCGGGGAGCTGTTTTTT.

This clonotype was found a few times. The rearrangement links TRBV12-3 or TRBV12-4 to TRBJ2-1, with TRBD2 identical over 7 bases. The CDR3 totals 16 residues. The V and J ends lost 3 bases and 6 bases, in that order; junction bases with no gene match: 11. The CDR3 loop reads CASSFLSSGLINEQFF. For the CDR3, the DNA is TGTGCCAGCAGTTTTCTGTCTAGCGGATTAATCAATGAGCAGTTCTTC.

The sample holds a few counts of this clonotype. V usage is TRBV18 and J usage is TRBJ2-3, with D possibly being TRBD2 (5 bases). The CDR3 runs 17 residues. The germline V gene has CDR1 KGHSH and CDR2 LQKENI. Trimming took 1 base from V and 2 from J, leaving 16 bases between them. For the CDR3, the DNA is TGTGCCAGCTCACCACGTAACGGGGTGATGTCCACAGATACGCAGTATTTT. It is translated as CASSPRNGVMSTDTQYF.